The 7 T cell receptor beta chains in this list originate from one sample, sequenced in a study of T cell repertoires and HLA-DP antigens. Their specific antigens are unknown. Sequencing used immunoSEQ multiplex PCR; TCRdb keeps in-frame clones, though not all of them. Here the sample spans about 120,000 clones, more than 85% being singletons. Material: CD4+ T cells from PBMCs. These receptors all stem from a woman aged 18-29 years in good health and CMV-seronegative.

The V and J genes are TRBV15 and TRBJ2-3; weak D call: TRBD1 (6 bases). This CDR3 spans 14 amino acids. Per the germline V gene, CDR1 is LNHNV and CDR2 is YYDKDF (reference sequence). Trimming shortened V by 0 bases and J by 6 bases, and 10 bases separated the two germline ends. The CDR3 DNA is TGTGCCACCAGCAGAGACCTACAGGGTGATACGCAGTATTTT. This translates into CATSRDLQGDTQYF.

The chain couples TRBV11-2 to TRBJ2-1; 8 bases fit TRBD2. This CDR3 has 14 residues. The V gene end was trimmed by 3 bases and the J gene end by 5 bases; junction bases not matched to a gene: 3. CDR1 SGHAT and CDR2 FQNNGV come from the germline V gene. This CDR3 is CASSFERGHNEQFF. The CDR3 nucleotides read TGTGCCAGCAGCTTCGAGCGGGGGCACAATGAGCAGTTCTTC.

This chain links TRBV7-8 with TRBJ2-3, with 14 bases matching TRBD2. This CDR3 has 15 amino acids. V lost 5 bases, J lost 6 bases, and 4 bases stayed unmatched. Per the germline V gene, CDR1 is SGHVS and CDR2 is FQNEAQ. The DNA of the CDR3 is TGTGCCAGCAGCCTACGGACTAGCGGGAGGGATACGCAGTATTTT. It specifies CASSLRTSGRDTQYF. The full variable domain, completed using reference TRBV7-8 and TRBJ2-3, is GAGVSQSPRYKVAKRGQDVALRCDPISGHVSLFWYQQALGQGPEFLTYFQNEAQLDKSGLPSDRFFAERPEGSVSTLKIQRTQQEDSAVYLCASSLRTSGRDTQYFGPGTRLTVL.

The chain links TRBV27 to TRBJ1-1; D not resolved. V shed 3 bases and J shed 5 bases, with 10 bases lying between them. Looked up from germline, CDR1 is MNHEY and CDR2 is SMNVEV (reference sequence). This CDR3 has 13 residues. CDR3: CASSFARGTEAFF. As DNA, the CDR3 is TGTGCCAGCAGTTTCGCGCGAGGGACTGAAGCTTTCTTT.

The chain recombines TRBV4-2 with TRBJ1-2; D not resolved. The CDR3 loop spans 13 amino acids. The V and J ends lost 4 bases and 5 bases respectively, with 11 bases between them. Germline V gene data show CDR1 as LGHNA and CDR2 as YNFKEQ. The CDR3, as DNA: TGTGCCAGCAGCCCTGGCAGCGTATATGGCTACACCTTC. It is translated as CASSPGSVYGYTF.

The chain carries TRBV18 and TRBJ2-5; maybe TRBD1 (6 bases). CDR1 is KGHSH and CDR2 is LQKENI in the germline V gene. The CDR3 sequence is 14 residues long. V dropped 5 bases and J dropped 5 bases, with 15 bases sitting between them. CDR3 region: CASSKQGTKETQYF. The CDR3 DNA follows: TGTGCCAGCTCAAAACAGGGCACGAAGGAGACCCAGTACTTC.

This chain connects TRBV6-5 to TRBJ1-5, with D perhaps matching TRBD1 (5 bases). The CDR3 covers 13 residues. Germline V gene data show CDR1 as MNHEY and CDR2 as SVGAGI. Trimming took 2 bases from V and 10 from J, leaving 12 bases between them. The CDR3 protein is CASSYEGGAPQHF. CDR3 coding DNA: TGTGCCAGCAGTTACGAGGGTGGGGCCCCCCAGCATTTT.